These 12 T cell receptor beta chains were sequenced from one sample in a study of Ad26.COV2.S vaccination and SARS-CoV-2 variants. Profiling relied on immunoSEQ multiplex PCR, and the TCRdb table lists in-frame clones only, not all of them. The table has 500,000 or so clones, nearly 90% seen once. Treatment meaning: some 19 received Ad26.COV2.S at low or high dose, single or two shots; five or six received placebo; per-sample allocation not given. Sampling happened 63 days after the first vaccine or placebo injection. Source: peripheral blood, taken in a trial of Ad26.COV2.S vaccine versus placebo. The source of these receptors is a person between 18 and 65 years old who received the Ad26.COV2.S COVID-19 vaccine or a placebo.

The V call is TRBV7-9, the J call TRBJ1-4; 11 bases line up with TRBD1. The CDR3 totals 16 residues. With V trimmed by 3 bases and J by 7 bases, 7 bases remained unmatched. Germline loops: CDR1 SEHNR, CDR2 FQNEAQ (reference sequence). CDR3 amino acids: CASSFFRGTGGEKLFF. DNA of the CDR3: TGTGCCAGCAGCTTTTTCCGCGGGACAGGGGGTGAAAAACTGTTTTTT.

In nucleotides, the CDR3 is TGTGCCAGCAGCTTAGACTCAGGGACTTATCAGCCCCAGCATTTT. As protein: CASSLDSGTYQPQHF. The chain uses TRBV11-2 and TRBJ1-5, with D tentatively TRBD1 (5 bases). This CDR3 has 15 amino acids. Trimming removed 0 bases from V and 5 bases from J, with 11 bases in between. Germline V lookup: CDR1 SGHAT, CDR2 FQNNGV.

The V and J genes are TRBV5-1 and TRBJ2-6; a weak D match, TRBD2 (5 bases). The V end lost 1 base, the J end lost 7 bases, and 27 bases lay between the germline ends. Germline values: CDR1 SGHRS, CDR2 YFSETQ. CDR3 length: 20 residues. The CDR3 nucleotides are TGCGCCAGCAGCTTGTTGCCACCCAATCATCCCGGGAAAAGTGCCAACGTCCTGACTTTC. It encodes CASSLLPPNHPGKSANVLTF.

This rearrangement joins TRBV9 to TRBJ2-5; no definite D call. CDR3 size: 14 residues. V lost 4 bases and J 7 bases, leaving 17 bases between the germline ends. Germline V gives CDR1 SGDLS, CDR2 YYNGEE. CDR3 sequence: CASSKTGWETTQYF. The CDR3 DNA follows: TGTGCCAGCAGCAAGACTGGCTGGGAAACGACCCAGTACTTC.

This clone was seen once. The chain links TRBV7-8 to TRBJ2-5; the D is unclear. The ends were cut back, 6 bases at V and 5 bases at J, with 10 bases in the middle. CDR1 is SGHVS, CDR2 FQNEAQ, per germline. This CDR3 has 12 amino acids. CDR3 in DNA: TGTGCCAGCAGTGTCCTGGCGGAGACCCAGTACTTC. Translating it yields CASSVLAETQYF.

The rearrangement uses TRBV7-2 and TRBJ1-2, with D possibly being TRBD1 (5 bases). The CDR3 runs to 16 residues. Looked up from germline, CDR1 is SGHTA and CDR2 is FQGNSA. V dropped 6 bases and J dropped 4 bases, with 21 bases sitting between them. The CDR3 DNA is TGTGCCAGCAGTCCTGAGGGGCGGGGGTTCTCCTATGGCTACACCTTC. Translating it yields CASSPEGRGFSYGYTF.

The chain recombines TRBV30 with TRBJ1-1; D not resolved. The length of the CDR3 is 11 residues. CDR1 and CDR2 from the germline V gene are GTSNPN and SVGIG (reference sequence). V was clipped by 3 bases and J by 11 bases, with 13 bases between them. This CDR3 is CAWRRALGAFF. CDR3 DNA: TGTGCCTGGAGGAGGGCCCTGGGGGCTTTCTTT.

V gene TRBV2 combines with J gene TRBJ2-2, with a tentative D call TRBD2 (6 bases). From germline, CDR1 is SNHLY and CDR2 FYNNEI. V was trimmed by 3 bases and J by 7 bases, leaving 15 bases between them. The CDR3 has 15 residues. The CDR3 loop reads CASSEEGQVGGELFF. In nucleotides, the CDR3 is TGTGCCAGCAGTGAGGAGGGCCAGGTTGGCGGGGAGCTGTTTTTT.

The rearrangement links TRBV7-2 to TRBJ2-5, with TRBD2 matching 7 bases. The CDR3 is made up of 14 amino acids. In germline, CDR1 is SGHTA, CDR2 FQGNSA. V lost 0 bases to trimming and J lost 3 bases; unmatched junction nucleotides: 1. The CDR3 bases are TGTGCCAGCAGCTTAGCGGCGGGAGAAGAGACCCAGTACTTC. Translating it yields CASSLAAGEETQYF.

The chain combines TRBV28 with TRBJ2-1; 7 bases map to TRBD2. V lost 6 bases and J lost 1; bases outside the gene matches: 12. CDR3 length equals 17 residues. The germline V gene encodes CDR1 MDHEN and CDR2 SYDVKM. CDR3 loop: CASSPPLSGESYNEQFF. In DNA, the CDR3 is TGTGCCAGCAGCCCCCCGCTAAGCGGGGAGTCCTACAATGAGCAGTTCTTC.

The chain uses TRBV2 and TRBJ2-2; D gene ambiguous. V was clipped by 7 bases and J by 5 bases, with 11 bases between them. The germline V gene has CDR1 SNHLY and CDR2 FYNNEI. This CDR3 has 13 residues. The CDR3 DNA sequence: TGTGCCAGCAACTTCCTCGGGACCGGGGAGCTGTTTTTT. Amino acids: CASNFLGTGELFF.

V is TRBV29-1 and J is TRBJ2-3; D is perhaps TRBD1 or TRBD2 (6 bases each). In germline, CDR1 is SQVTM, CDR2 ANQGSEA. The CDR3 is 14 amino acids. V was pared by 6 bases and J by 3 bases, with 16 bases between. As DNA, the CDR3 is TGCAGCGTGGAGGGGGAGTTTACTACAGATACGCAGTATTTT. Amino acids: CSVEGEFTTDTQYF.